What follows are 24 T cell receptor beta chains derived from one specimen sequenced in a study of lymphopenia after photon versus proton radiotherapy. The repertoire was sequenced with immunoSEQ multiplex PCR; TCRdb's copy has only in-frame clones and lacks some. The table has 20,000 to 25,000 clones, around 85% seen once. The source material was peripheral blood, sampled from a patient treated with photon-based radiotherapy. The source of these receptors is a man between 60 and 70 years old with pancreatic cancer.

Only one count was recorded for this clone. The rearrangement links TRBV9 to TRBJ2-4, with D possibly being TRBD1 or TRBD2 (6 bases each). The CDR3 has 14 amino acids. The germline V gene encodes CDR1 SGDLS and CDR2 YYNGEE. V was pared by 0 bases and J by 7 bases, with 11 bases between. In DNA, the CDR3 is TGTGCCAGCAGCGTAGTAGAGGGGGGCAACATTCAGTACTTC. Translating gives CASSVVEGGNIQYF. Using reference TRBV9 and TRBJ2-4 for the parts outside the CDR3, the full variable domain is DSGVTQTPKHLITATGQRVTLRCSPRSGDLSVYWYQQSLDQGLQFLIQYYNGEERAKGNILERFSAQQFPDLHSELNLSSLELGDSALYFCASSVVEGGNIQYFGAGTRLSVL.

The DNA of the CDR3 is TGTGCCAGCAGTGATAGCGGGGGGTCCTCCTACGAGCAGTACTTC. It specifies CASSDSGGSSYEQYF. The genes are TRBV6-1 and TRBJ2-7; 10 nucleotides match TRBD2. J was trimmed by 0 bases and V by 3 bases; bases with no gene match: 2. CDR3 size: 15 residues. The V gene's germline CDR1 is MNHNS and CDR2 SASEGT.

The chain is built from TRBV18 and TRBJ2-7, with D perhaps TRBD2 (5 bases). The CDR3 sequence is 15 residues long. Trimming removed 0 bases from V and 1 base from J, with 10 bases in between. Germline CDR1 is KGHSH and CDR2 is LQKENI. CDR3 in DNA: TGTGCCAGCTCACCACCTTCTACTAGGTCCTACGAGCAGTACTTC. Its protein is CASSPPSTRSYEQYF.

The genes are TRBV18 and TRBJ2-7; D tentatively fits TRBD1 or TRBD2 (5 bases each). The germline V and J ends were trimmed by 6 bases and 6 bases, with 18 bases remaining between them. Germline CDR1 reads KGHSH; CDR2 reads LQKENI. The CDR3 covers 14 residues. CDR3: CASSPGTEPFEQYF. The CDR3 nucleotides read TGTGCCAGCTCCCCCGGGACGGAGCCCTTCGAGCAGTACTTC.

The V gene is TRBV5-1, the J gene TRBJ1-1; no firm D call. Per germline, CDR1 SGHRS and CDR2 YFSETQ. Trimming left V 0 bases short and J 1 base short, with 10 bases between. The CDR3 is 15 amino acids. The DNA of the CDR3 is TGCGCCAGCAGCTTGGACCCAAGCGGGAACACTGAAGCTTTCTTT. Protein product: CASSLDPSGNTEAFF.

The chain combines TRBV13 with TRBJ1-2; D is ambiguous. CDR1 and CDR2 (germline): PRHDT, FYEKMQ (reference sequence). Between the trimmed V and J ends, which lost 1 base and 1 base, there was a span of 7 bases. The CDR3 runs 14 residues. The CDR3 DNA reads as TGTGCCAGCAGCTTAGAAGAGGGTAACTATGGCTACACCTTC. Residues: CASSLEEGNYGYTF.

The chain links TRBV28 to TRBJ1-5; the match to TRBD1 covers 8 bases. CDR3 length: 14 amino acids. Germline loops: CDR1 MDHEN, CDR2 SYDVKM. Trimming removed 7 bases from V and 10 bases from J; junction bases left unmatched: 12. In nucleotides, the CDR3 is TGTGCCAGCACCGCTGGGGACAGGTCTGTTCCCCAGCATTTT. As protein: CASTAGDRSVPQHF.

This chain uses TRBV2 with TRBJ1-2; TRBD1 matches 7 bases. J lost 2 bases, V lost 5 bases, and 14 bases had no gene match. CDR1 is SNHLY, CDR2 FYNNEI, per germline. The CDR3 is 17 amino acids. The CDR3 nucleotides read TGTGCCAGCAGTTCCCAACCAGGGGGGTCGAACAACTATGGCTACACCTTC. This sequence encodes CASSSQPGGSNNYGYTF. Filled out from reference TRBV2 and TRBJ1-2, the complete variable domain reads EPEVTQTPSHQVTQMGQEVILRCVPISNHLYFYWYRQILGQKVEFLVSFYNNEISEKSEIFDDQFSVERPDGSNFTLKIRSTKLEDSAMYFCASSSQPGGSNNYGYTFGSGTRLTVV.

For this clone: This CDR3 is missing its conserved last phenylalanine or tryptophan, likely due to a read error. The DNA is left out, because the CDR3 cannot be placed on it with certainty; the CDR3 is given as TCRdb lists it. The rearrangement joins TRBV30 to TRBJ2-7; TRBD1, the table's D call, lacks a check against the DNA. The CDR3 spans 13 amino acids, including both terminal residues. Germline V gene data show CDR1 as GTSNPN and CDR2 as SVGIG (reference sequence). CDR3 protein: CAWSAGTVVHLRL.

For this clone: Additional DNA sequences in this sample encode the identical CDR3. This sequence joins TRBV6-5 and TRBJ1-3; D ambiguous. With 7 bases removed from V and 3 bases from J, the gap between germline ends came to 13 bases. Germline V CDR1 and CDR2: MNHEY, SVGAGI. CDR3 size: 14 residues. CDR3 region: CASTNVGFGNTIYF. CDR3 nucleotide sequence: TGTGCCAGCACCAACGTGGGCTTTGGAAACACCATATATTTT.

DNA of the CDR3: TGTGCCAGCAGCCAAGATCCGCAGACGGGGGGCTACACCTTC. This codes for CASSQDPQTGGYTF. This sequence joins TRBV4-2 and TRBJ1-2, with D hard to call. Deletions cut 0 bases from V and 8 bases from J, with 13 bases between. Germline CDR1 and CDR2: LGHNA and YNFKEQ. The CDR3 runs 14 residues.

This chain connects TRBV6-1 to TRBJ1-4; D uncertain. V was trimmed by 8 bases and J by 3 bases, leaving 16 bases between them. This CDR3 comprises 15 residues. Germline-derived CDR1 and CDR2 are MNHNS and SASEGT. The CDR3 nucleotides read TGTGCCAGCCGGTCGCGGGGTGGAGCTAATGAAAAACTGTTTTTT. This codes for CASRSRGGANEKLFF.

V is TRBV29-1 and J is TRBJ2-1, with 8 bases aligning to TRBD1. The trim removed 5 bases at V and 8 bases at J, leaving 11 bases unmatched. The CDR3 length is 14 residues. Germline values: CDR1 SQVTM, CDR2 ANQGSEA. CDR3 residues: CSVQGQGNFDEQFF. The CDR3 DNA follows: TGCAGCGTTCAAGGACAGGGCAATTTCGATGAGCAGTTCTTC.

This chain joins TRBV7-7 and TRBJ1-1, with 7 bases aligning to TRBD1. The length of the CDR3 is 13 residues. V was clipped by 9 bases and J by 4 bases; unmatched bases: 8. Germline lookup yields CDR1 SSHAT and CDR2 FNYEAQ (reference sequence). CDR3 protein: CARGGGRSTEAFF. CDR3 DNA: TGTGCCAGGGGAGGGGGCCGGAGCACTGAAGCTTTCTTT.

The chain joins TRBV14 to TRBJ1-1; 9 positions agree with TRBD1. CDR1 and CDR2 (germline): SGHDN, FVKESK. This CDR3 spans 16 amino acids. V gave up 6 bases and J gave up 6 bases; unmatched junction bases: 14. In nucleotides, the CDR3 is TGTGCCAGCAGTGACTTTTGGGGGACAGGGCCTCCTGAAGCTTTCTTT. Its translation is CASSDFWGTGPPEAFF.

The DNA for the CDR3 is TGTGCCATCAGTGGCGCTAGCGGGGGGTCGAACACCGGGGAGCTGTTTTTT. It encodes CAISGASGGSNTGELFF. V gene TRBV10-3 combines with J gene TRBJ2-2; 11 nucleotides match TRBD2. Looked up from germline, CDR1 is ENHRY and CDR2 is SYGVKD. With 4 bases clipped from V and 0 bases from J, the junction kept 4 bases outside the gene matches. There are 17 residues in the CDR3.

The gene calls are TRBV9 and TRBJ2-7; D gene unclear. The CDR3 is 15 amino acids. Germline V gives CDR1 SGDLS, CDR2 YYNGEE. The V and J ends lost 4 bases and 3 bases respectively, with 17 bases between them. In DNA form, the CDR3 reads TGTGCCAGCAGCCCCTCTGGAAGGCCCAACTACGAGCAGTACTTC. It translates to CASSPSGRPNYEQYF.

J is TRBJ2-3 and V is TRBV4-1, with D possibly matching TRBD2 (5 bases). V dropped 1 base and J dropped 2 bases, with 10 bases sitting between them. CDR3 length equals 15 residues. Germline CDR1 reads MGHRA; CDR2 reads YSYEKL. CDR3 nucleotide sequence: TGCGCCAGCAGCCAAGTGACTACCTACACAGATACGCAGTATTTT. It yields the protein CASSQVTTYTDTQYF.

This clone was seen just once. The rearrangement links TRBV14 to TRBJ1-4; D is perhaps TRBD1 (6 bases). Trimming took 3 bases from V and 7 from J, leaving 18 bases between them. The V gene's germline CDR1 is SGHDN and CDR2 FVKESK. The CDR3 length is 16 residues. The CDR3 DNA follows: TGTGCCAGCAGCCACGCGGGGTCGATGGGGGCTGAAAAACTGTTTTTT. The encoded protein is CASSHAGSMGAEKLFF. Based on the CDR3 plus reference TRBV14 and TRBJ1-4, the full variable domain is EAGVTQFPSHSVIEKGQTVTLRCDPISGHDNLYWYRRVMGKEIKFLLHFVKESKQDESGMPNNRFLAERTGGTYSTLKVQPAELEDSGVYFCASSHAGSMGAEKLFFGSGTQLSVL.

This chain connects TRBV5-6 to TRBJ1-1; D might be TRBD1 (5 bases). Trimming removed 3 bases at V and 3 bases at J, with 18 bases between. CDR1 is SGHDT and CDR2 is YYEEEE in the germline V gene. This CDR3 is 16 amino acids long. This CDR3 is CASSSGERWGDTEAFF. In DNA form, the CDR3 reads TGTGCCAGCAGCTCCGGCGAGAGGTGGGGGGACACTGAAGCTTTCTTT.

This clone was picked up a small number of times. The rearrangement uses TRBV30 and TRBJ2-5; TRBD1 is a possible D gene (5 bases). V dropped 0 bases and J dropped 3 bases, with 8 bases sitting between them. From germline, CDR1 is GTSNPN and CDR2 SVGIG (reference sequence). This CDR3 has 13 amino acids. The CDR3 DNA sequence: TGTGCCTGGAGTGTGAGACAGAAAGAGACCCAGTACTTC. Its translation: CAWSVRQKETQYF.

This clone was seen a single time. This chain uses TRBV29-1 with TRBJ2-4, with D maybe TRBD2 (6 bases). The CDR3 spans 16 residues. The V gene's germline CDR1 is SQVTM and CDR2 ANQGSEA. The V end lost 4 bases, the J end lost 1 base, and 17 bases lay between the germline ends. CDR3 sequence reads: CSVVARGASAKNIQYF. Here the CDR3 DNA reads TGCAGCGTTGTGGCTCGCGGGGCTTCTGCCAAAAACATTCAGTACTTC.

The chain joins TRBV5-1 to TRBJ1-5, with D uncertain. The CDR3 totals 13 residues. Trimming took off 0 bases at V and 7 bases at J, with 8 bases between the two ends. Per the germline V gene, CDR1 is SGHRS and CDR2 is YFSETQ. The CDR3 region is CASSLDRGQPQHF. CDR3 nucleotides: TGCGCCAGCAGCTTGGACCGAGGGCAGCCCCAGCATTTT.

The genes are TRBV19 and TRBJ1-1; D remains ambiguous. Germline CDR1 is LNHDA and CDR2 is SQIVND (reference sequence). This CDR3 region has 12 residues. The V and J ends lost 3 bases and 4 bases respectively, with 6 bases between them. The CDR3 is CASSIGFTEAFF. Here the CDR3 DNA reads TGTGCCAGTAGTATTGGGTTCACTGAAGCTTTCTTT.